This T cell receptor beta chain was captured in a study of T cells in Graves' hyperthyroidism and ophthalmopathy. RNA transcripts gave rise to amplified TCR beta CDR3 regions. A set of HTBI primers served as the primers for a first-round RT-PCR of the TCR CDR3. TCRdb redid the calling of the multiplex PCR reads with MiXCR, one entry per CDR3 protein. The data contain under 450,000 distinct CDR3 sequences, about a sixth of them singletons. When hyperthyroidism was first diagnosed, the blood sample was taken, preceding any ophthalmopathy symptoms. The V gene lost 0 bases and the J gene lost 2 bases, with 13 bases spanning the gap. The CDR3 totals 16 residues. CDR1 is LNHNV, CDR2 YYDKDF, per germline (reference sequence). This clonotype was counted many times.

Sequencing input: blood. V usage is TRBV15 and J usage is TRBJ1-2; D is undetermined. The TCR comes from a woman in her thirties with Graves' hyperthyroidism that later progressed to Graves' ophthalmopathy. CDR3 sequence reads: CATSRESRGYNYGYTF. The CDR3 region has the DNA TGTGCCACCAGCAGAGAATCCCGAGGCTACAACTATGGCTACACCTTC.